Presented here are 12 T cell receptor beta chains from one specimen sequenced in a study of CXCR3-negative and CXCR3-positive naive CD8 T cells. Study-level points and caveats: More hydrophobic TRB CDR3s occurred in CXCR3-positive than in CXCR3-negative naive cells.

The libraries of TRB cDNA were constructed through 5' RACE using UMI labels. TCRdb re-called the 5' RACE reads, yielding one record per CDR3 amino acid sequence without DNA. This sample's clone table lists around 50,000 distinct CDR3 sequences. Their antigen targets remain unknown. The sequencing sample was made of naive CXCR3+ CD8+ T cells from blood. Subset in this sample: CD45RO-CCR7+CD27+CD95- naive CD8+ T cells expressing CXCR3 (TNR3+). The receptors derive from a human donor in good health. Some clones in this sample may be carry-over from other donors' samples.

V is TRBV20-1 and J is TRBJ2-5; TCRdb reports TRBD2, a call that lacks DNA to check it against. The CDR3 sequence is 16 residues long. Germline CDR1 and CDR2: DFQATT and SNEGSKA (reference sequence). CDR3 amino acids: CSARDGRLAAQETQYF.

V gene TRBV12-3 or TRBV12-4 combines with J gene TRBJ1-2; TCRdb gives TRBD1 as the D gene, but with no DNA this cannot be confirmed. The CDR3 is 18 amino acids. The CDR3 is CASNPTPGQYPLGYGYTF.

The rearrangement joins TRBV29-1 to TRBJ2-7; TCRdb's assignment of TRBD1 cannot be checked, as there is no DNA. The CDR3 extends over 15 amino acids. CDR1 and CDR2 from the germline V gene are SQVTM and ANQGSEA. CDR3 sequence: CSVEAGQRTSYEQYF.

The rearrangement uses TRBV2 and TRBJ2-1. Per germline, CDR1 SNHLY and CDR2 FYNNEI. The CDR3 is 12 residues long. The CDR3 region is CATERSGNEQFF.

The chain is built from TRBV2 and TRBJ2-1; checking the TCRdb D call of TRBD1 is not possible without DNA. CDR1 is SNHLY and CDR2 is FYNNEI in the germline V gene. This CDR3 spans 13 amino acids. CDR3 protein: CASRAPQDNEQFF. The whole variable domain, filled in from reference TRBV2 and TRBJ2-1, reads EPEVTQTPSHQVTQMGQEVILRCVPISNHLYFYWYRQILGQKVEFLVSFYNNEISEKSEIFDDQFSVERPDGSNFTLKIRSTKLEDSAMYFCASRAPQDNEQFFGPGTRLTVL.

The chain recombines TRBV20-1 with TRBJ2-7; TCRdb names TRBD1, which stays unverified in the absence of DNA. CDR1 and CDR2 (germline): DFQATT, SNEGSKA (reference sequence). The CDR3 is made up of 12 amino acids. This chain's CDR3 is CRSGTGGYEQYF.

CDR3 protein: CASSSWGDTQYF. The gene calls are TRBV7-9 and TRBJ2-3; TCRdb selects TRBD1, and the lack of DNA leaves this call unchecked. Germline-derived CDR1 and CDR2 are SEHNR and FQNEAQ (reference sequence). This CDR3 comprises 12 residues.

The CDR3 sequence: CASSPLNTGELFF. V gene TRBV25-1 combines with J gene TRBJ2-2; no DNA is available, so the TRBD1 call from TCRdb remains unchecked. Germline CDR1 and CDR2: MGHDK and SYGVNS. The CDR3 sequence is 13 residues long. The full variable domain, completed using reference TRBV25-1 and TRBJ2-2, is EADIYQTPRYLVIGTGKKITLECSQTMGHDKMYWYQQDPGMELHLIHYSYGVNSTEKGDLSSESTVSRIRTEHFPLTLESARPSHTSQYLCASSPLNTGELFFGEGSRLTVL.

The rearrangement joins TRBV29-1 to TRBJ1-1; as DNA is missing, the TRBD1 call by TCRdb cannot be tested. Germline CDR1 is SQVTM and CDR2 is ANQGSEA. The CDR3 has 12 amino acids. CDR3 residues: CSVEGPHTEAFF.

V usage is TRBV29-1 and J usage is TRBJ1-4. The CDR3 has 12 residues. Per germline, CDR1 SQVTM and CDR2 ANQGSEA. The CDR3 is CSVGLTNEKLFF.

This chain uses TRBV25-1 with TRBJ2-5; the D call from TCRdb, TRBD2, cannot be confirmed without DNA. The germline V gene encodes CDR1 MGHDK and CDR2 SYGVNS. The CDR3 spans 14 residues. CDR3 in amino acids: CASSEYIGGETQYF.

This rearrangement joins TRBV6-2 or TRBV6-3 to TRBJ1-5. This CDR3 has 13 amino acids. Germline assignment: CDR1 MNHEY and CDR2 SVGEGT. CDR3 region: CASSYSANQPQHF.